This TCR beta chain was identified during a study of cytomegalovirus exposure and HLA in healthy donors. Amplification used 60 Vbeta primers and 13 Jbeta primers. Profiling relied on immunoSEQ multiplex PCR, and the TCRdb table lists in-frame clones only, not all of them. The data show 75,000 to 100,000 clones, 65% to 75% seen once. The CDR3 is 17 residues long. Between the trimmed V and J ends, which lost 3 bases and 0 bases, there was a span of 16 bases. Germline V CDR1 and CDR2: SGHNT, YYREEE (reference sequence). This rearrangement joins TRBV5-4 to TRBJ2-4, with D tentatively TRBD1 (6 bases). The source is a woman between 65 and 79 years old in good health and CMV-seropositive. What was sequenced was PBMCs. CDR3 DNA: TGTGCCAGCAGCTCGACAGGCCAAGGACTAGCCAAAAACATTCAGTACTTC. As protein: CASSSTGQGLAKNIQYF.